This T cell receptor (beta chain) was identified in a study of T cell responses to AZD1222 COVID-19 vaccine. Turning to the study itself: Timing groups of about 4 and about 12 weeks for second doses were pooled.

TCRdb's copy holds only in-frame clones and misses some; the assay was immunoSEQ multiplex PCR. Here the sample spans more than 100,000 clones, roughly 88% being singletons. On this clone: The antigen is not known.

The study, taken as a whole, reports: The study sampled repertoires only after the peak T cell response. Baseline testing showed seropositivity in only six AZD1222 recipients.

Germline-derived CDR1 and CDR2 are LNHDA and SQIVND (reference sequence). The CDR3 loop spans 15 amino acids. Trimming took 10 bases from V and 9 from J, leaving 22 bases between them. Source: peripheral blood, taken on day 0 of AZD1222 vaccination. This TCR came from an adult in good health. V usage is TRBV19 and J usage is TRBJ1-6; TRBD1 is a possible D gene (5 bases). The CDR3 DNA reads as TGTGCCACAAGGGAACAGGCGCTATTCGGTTCACCCCTCCACTTT. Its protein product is CATREQALFGSPLHF.